The 6 T cell receptor beta chains listed next were all sequenced from one sample in a study of neurological immune-mediated disorders. Time point in this sample: longitudinal time-point 2. TCRdb analysed the 5' RACE reads with MiXCR anew, one entry per CDR3 protein. The sample records some 60,000 distinct CDR3 sequences, roughly 10% being singletons. Material for sequencing was PBMCs. The receptors stem from a man aged 30 to 45 in good health.

In its sample, this clonotype was seen many times. The CDR3 sequence is CAISESTGAGHEQFF. For the CDR3, the DNA is TGTGCCATCAGTGAGTCCACAGGGGCGGGTCATGAGCAGTTCTTC. The chain carries TRBV10-3 and TRBJ2-1, with 7 positions matching TRBD1. The length of the CDR3 is 15 residues. The junction had 7 bases not matched to a gene; V was cut back by 0 bases and J by 8 bases. Germline CDR1 and CDR2: ENHRY and SYGVKD.

J is TRBJ2-3 and V is TRBV6-5, with a tentative D call TRBD2 (5 bases). V was clipped by 0 bases and J by 3 bases, with 10 bases between them. The length of the CDR3 is 15 residues. The germline V gene has CDR1 MNHEY and CDR2 SVGAGI. CDR3 nucleotides: TGTGCCAGCAGTTACTCCCCCCGGGAAACAGATACGCAGTATTTT. This sequence encodes CASSYSPRETDTQYF.

For this clonotype: A read error may explain this, as a much larger clone is one base away. The J gene is TRBJ2-7, the V gene TRBV12-3 or TRBV12-4, with TRBD2 matching over 16 bases. V was clipped by 10 bases and J by 5 bases; unmatched bases: 14. CDR3 length equals 17 residues. CDR3 sequence (DNA): TGTGCCAACATCACGGGACTAGCGGGAGGGCCGGGCGACGAGCAGTACTTC. Protein product: CANITGLAGGPGDEQYF.

This clonotype appeared many times. The chain recombines TRBV9 with TRBJ2-3, with 14 bases identical to TRBD2. Germline trimming cut 4 bases from V and 5 bases from J; bases unmatched to any gene: 6. CDR1 is SGDLS, CDR2 YYNGEE, per germline. This CDR3 is built from 16 residues. CDR3 amino acids: CASSTRLAGGRDTQYF. The CDR3, as DNA: TGTGCCAGCAGCACCAGACTAGCGGGAGGGCGAGATACGCAGTATTTT.

This clonotype was detected ten times or more. This chain connects TRBV29-1 to TRBJ2-1, with D maybe TRBD1 (6 bases). Germline V gene sequence: CDR1 SQVTM, CDR2 ANQGSEA. Trimming stripped 6 bases from V and 2 bases from J, with 11 bases between. This CDR3 is built from 13 residues. The CDR3 spells CSVSRGTYNEQFF. CDR3 in DNA: TGCAGCGTATCCAGGGGAACCTACAATGAGCAGTTCTTC.

The chain recombines TRBV7-3 with TRBJ2-7, with 14 nucleotides matching TRBD2. The CDR3 extends over 16 amino acids. Unmatched junction bases numbered 8, after V lost 5 bases and J lost 5 bases. CDR1 and CDR2 (germline): SGHTA, FQGTGA. The DNA of the CDR3 is TGTGCCAGCAGCCCGGACGGGACTAGCGGGAGCGACGAGCAGTACTTC. Amino acids: CASSPDGTSGSDEQYF.